The 4 T cell receptor beta chains below were found in one sample sequenced in a study of T cell responses to AZD1222 COVID-19 vaccine. Sequencing was performed with immunoSEQ multiplex PCR; in TCRdb, only in-frame clones are kept and a portion is missing. The sample has around 120,000 clones, around 80% seen once. Sequencing used peripheral blood, obtained 28 days after the second AZD1222 dose. These receptors came from an adult who received the AZD1222 COVID-19 vaccine.

The J gene is TRBJ1-6, the V gene TRBV6-5; 8 bases are shared with TRBD1. CDR1 is MNHEY and CDR2 is SVGAGI in the germline V gene. This CDR3 spans 15 amino acids. V dropped 5 bases and J dropped 10; count of bases not matched to a gene: 10. CDR3 sequence (DNA): TGTGCCAGCAGTCCCGACAGGGGAGCTGGGTCACCCCTCCACTTT. It translates to CASSPDRGAGSPLHF.

Only one count was recorded for this clone. The V gene is TRBV9, the J gene TRBJ2-1; TRBD1 agrees at 7 bases. J was trimmed by 15 bases and V by 5 bases; bases with no gene match: 11. The length of the CDR3 is 12 residues. Germline V gene data show CDR1 as SGDLS and CDR2 as YYNGEE. The CDR3 reads CASRTRQGETFF. As DNA, the CDR3 is TGTGCCAGCAGGACCCGACAGGGTGAGACGTTCTTC.

This clone was observed a single time. The genes are TRBV29-1 and TRBJ2-3; a possible D gene is TRBD1 (5 bases). The CDR3 is 11 residues long. V was shortened by 8 bases and J by 5 bases, with 11 bases between the two germline ends. Germline V gene lookup returns CDR1 SQVTM and CDR2 ANQGSEA. This chain's CDR3 is CSILRGDTQYF. The CDR3 DNA reads TGCAGCATCCTAAGGGGAGATACGCAGTATTTT.

This clone has a single count. V is TRBV2 and J is TRBJ1-1; 7 bases fit TRBD1. This CDR3 contains 14 residues. With V trimmed by 5 bases and J by 4 bases, 7 bases remained unmatched. Germline V gives CDR1 SNHLY, CDR2 FYNNEI. The CDR3 loop reads CASSRTGSGTEAFF. The CDR3 region has the DNA TGTGCCAGCAGTAGGACAGGCAGCGGCACTGAAGCTTTCTTT. Full variable domain (remainder filled in from reference TRBV2 and TRBJ1-1): EPEVTQTPSHQVTQMGQEVILRCVPISNHLYFYWYRQILGQKVEFLVSFYNNEISEKSEIFDDQFSVERPDGSNFTLKIRSTKLEDSAMYFCASSRTGSGTEAFFGQGTRLTVV.